This T cell receptor beta chain appears in the sequencing data of a study of early T cells in non-severe SARS-CoV-2 infection listed by TCRdb under 2021. Regarding the research as a whole: Because TCR sequencing was done on bulk RNA from unsorted whole blood, the alpha and beta chains could not be paired. The paper's findings and limits, for the study overall: Matching against VDJdb was skewed toward anti-spike CD8 responses, likely underestimated virus-specific expansions, and missed private and CD4 specificities.

Library preparation employed 5' RACE. Sequencing was carried out with a NextSeq 500. Unique molecular identifiers were attached to individual cDNA molecules in the TCR library protocol so that sequencing error and PCR bias could be corrected. TCR alpha and beta chains were both sequenced, and the abundances of alpha and beta sequences in each sample were closely correlated with each other. The paper's data handling went like this. Decombinator V4 was used to annotate TCR sequences for V gene, J gene and CDR3. TCRs were defined as expanded if a significant change between any two time points was detected under a Poisson model with p below 0.0001. TCR abundances were normalised to the total number of TCRs sequenced per sample and were expressed as counts per million. VDJdb, accessed on 1 November 2021, was searched for TCRs annotated for CMV, EBV and SARS-CoV-2, and TCRs annotated for more than one antigen were excluded. In-frame beta chains were kept once TCRdb had trimmed the public reads at Q25 with fastp and called clones with MiXCR. Each CDR3 protein gets just one entry, which takes the most common genes and DNA from the rows behind it. These V and J calls originate from TCRdb's pipeline instead of the authors' own analysis. Within this sample are tens of thousands of distinct CDR3 sequences, with approximately 10% of them counted one time only. Of the sample, approximately 6.5% is held by the ten largest clones.

The study was a case-control design nested within a healthcare worker cohort in London, UK, with weekly nasopharyngeal swab PCR tests and blood sampling. Healthcare workers were recruited during the week of the UK lockdown, between 23 and 31 March 2020, and followed weekly for up to roughly 15 weeks. As for this clonotype: The target of this receptor is not known. No base-level quality is on record; no much larger clone is a single base apart.

Sequenced sample: whole blood. This clonotype was sampled from an adult who was a healthcare worker with PCR-confirmed SARS-CoV-2 infection or an uninfected control (not recorded which).

The DNA sequence is TGTGCCAGCAGTTACTTGAGCGGAGTGGGCGCAGATACGCAGTATTTT. It translates to CASSYLSGVGADTQYF. The V and J segments used are TRBV6-2 or TRBV6-3 and TRBJ2-3; TRBD2 is perhaps the D gene, given 5 matching bases. The germline V gene gives CDR1 as MNHEY and CDR2 as SVGEGT. Counted from cysteine to phenylalanine, this CDR3 has 16 amino acids. Just CDR3 DNA is preserved here, 48 bases in frame from base 1. The trim is 1 base for V and 4 bases for J, with a gap of 15 bases between the germline ends.